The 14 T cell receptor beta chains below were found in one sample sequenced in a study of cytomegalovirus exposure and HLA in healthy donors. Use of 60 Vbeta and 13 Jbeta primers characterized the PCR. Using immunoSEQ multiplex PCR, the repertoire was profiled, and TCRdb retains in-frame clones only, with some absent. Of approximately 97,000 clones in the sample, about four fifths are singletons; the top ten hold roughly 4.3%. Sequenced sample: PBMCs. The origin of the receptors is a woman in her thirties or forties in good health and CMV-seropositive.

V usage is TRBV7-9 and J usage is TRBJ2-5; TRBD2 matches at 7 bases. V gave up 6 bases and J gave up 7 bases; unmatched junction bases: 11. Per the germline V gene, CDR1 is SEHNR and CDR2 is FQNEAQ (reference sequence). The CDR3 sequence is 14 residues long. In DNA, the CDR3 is TGTGCCAGCAGACCGGTAGCGGGCGGACGGACCCAGTACTTC. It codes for CASRPVAGGRTQYF.

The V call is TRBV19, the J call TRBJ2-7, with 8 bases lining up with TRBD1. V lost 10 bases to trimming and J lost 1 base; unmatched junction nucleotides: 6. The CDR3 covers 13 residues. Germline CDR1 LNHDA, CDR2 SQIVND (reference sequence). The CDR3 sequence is CATQDRVSYEQYF. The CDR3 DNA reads TGTGCCACCCAGGACAGGGTTTCCTACGAGCAGTACTTC.

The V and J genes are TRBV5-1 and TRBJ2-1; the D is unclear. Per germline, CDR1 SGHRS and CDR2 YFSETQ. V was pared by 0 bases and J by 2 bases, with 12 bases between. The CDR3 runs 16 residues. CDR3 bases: TGCGCCAGCAGCTTGGAAGACACGATCCCCTACAATGAGCAGTTCTTC. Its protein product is CASSLEDTIPYNEQFF.

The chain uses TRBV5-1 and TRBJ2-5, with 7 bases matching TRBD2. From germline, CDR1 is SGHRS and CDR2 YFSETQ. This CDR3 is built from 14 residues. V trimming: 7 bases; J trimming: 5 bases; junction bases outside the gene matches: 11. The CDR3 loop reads CASQTSVGTETQYF. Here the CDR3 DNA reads TGCGCCAGCCAAACTAGCGTGGGGACGGAGACCCAGTACTTC.

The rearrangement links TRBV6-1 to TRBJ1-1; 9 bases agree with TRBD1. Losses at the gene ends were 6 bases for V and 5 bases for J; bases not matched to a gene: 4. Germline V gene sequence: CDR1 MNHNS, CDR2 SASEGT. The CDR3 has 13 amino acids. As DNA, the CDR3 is TGTGCCAGCAGCCGGACAGGGGAGACTGAAGCTTTCTTT. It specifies CASSRTGETEAFF.

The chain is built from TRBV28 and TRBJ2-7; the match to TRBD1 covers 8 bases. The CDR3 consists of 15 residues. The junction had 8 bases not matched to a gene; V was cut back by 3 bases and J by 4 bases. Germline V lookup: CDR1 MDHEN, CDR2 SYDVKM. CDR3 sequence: CASSFRQGASYEQYF. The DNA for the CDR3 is TGTGCCAGCAGTTTTAGGCAGGGGGCTTCGTACGAGCAGTACTTC.

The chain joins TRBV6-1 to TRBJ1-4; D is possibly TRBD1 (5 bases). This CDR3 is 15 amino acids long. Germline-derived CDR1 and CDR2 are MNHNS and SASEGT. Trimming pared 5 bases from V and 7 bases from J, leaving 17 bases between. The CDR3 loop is CASSPRGEVGEKLFF. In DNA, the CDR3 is TGTGCCAGCAGTCCTCGGGGGGAAGTGGGTGAAAAACTGTTTTTT.

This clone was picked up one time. CDR3 region: CASSTGLAGETQYF. As DNA, the CDR3 is TGCGCCAGCTCGACGGGACTAGCGGGAGAGACCCAGTACTTC. The rearrangement links TRBV4-1 to TRBJ2-5; 12 positions match TRBD2. CDR3 length: 14 amino acids. Trimming took 8 bases from V and 4 from J; bases not matched to a gene: 5. CDR1 and CDR2 from the germline V gene are MGHRA and YSYEKL.

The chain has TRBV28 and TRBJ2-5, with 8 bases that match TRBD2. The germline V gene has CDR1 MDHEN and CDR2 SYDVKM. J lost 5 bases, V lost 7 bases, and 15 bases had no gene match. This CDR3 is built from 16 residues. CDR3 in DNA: TGTGCCAGCACCCTATGGTCGGGAGGGGGAGTTGAGACCCAGTACTTC. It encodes CASTLWSGGGVETQYF.

The CDR3 spells CASSPRTSGSHEQYF. CDR3 sequence (DNA): TGTGCCAGCTCACCCCGGACTAGCGGGAGCCACGAGCAGTACTTC. The genes are TRBV18 and TRBJ2-7; 13 nucleotides line up with TRBD2. V lost 3 bases and J lost 5; bases outside the gene matches: 4. Germline values: CDR1 KGHSH, CDR2 LQKENI. This CDR3 is built from 15 residues.

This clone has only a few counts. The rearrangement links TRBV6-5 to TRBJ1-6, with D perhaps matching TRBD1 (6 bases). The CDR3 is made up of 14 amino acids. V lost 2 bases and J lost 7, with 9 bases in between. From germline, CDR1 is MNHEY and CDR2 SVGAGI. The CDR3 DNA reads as TGTGCCAGCAGTTACGACAGGAAGAATTCACCCCTCCACTTT. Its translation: CASSYDRKNSPLHF.

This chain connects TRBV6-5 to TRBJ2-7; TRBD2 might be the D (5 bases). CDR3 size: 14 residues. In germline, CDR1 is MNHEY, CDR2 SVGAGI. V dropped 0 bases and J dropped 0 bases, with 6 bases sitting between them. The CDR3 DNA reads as TGTGCCAGCAGTTACTCCCGGGACTCCTACGAGCAGTACTTC. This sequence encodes CASSYSRDSYEQYF.

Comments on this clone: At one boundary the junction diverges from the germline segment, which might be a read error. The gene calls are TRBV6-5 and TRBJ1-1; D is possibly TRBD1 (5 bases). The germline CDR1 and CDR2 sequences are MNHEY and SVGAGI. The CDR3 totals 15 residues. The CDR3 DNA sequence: TGTGCCAGCAGCGGCGCGAGCAGGGTGAAAACTGAAGCTTTCTTT. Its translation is CASSGASRVKTEAFF.

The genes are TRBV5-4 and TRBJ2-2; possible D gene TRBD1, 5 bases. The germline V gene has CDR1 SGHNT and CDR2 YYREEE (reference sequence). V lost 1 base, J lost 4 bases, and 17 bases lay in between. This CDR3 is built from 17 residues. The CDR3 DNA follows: TGTGCCAGCAGCTTGCGTAGGGGTGGGTCGGGCACCGGGGAGCTGTTTTTT. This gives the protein CASSLRRGGSGTGELFF.